These 5 T cell receptor beta chains were all obtained from the same sample, sequenced in a study of blood T cell repertoires in COVID-19. Assay: immunoSEQ multiplex PCR; the TCRdb copy retains only in-frame clones and omits some. This table holds tens of thousands of clones, 75% to 90% found once. Source material: peripheral blood. These receptors were obtained from a man older than 75 with acute or convalescent COVID-19.

This sequence joins TRBV4-2 and TRBJ2-5; 11 bases are shared with TRBD2. The CDR3 extends over 18 amino acids. V was pared by 6 bases and J by 2 bases, with 14 bases of the junction left unmatched. Per germline, CDR1 LGHNA and CDR2 YNFKEQ. CDR3 in DNA: TGTGCCAGCAGTCCCGTAACATCTTTAGCGGGGGGGCAAGAGACCCAGTACTTC. Residues: CASSPVTSLAGGQETQYF.

The chain is built from TRBV11-2 and TRBJ1-6, with a tentative D call TRBD1 (6 bases). CDR3 length: 14 amino acids. The V end lost 1 base, the J end lost 10 bases, and 11 bases lay between the germline ends. CDR1 is SGHAT and CDR2 is FQNNGV in the germline V gene. This CDR3 is CASSLVGGRSPLHF. The CDR3 DNA follows: TGTGCCAGCAGCTTAGTAGGGGGTCGGTCACCCCTCCACTTT.

The J gene is TRBJ1-2, the V gene TRBV14; D remains unclear. CDR3 size: 15 residues. In germline, CDR1 is SGHDN, CDR2 FVKESK. The V end lost 3 bases, the J end lost 6 bases, and 17 bases lay between the germline ends. The CDR3 sequence is CASSHSIRGEHGYTF. The CDR3 DNA reads as TGTGCCAGCAGCCATTCGATCAGAGGTGAACATGGCTACACCTTC.

The chain recombines TRBV10-1 with TRBJ2-3; a possible D gene is TRBD1 (6 bases). V was clipped by 7 bases and J by 3 bases, with 17 bases between them. Germline V gene lookup returns CDR1 WNHNN and CDR2 SYGVQD (reference sequence). This CDR3 comprises 15 residues. The CDR3 DNA reads TGCGCCAGCACCCTTGGCAGGGGCTATACAGATACGCAGTATTTT. Its protein is CASTLGRGYTDTQYF.

This clone was detected only a few times. The J gene is TRBJ1-1, the V gene TRBV6-5, with 11 bases that match TRBD1. CDR1 and CDR2 from the germline V gene are MNHEY and SVGAGI. Trimming cost V 7 bases and J 11 bases; bases outside gene matches: 6. This CDR3 has 12 amino acids. CDR3 DNA: TGTGCCAGCACACGGACAGGGGGCTTGGCTTTCTTT. It yields the protein CASTRTGGLAFF.